This is a list of T cell receptor beta chains from one sample in a study of T cells after yellow fever vaccination. Each CDR3 protein is one row after TCRdb ran MiXCR on the 5' RACE reads. The sample includes some 200,000 distinct CDR3 sequences, 8% to 13% of them seen just once. The sample consisted of CD8+ T cells sorted from PBMCs, taken 15 days after the yellow fever booster vaccination. The receptor source for this set is a man between 18 and 29 years old who received the YFV17D yellow fever vaccine. Each CDR3 is given with its conserved first and last residue. D genes are given only for firm matches. Clone sizes are given selectively: once, few, many, or a class where the clone is expanded.

j_gene: TRBJ1-1
d_gene: .
v_gene: TRBV6-1
abundance: few
CDR3aa: CASSEVGEAFF
CDR3nt: TGTGCCAGCAGTGAAGTGGGTGAAGCTTTCTTT

j_gene: TRBJ2-7
d_gene: TRBD1
v_gene: TRBV6-2/TRBV6-3
abundance: .
CDR3aa: CASSSTGASYEQYF
CDR3nt: TGTGCCAGCAGTTCGACAGGGGCTTCCTACGAGCAGTACTTC

j_gene: TRBJ2-1
d_gene: .
v_gene: TRBV12-3/TRBV12-4
abundance: .
CDR3aa: CASSYRFDEQFF
CDR3nt: TGTGCCAGCAGCTATAGGTTCGATGAGCAGTTCTTC

j_gene: TRBJ2-5
d_gene: .
v_gene: TRBV13
abundance: .
CDR3aa: CASSPGEGGQETQYF
CDR3nt: TGTGCCAGCAGCCCCGGCGAGGGGGGCCAAGAGACCCAGTACTTC

j_gene: TRBJ1-2
d_gene: TRBD1
v_gene: TRBV12-3/TRBV12-4
abundance: .
CDR3aa: CASSRGMTGHLEGYTF
CDR3nt: TGTGCCAGCAGCCGAGGGATGACAGGGCATTTGGAGGGCTACACCTTC

j_gene: TRBJ1-1
d_gene: .
v_gene: TRBV11-2
abundance: .
CDR3aa: CASSLAAEAFF
CDR3nt: TGTGCCAGCAGCTTAGCCGCTGAAGCTTTCTTT

j_gene: TRBJ1-5
d_gene: .
v_gene: TRBV12-3/TRBV12-4
abundance: once
CDR3aa: CASSPLSNQPQHF
CDR3nt: TGTGCCAGCAGCCCGTTGAGCAATCAGCCCCAGCATTTT

j_gene: TRBJ2-7
d_gene: .
v_gene: TRBV20-1
abundance: .
CDR3aa: CSARDLAGYIYEQYF
CDR3nt: TGCAGTGCTAGAGATTTGGCAGGGTACATCTACGAGCAGTACTTC

j_gene: TRBJ1-6
d_gene: .
v_gene: TRBV5-1
abundance: few
CDR3aa: CASSLQGRSYNSPLHF
CDR3nt: TGCGCCAGCAGCTTGCAGGGGAGGTCCTATAATTCACCCCTCCACTTT

j_gene: TRBJ2-3
d_gene: .
v_gene: TRBV5-8
abundance: many
CDR3aa: CASSFLQRLNTQYF
CDR3nt: TGTGCCAGCAGCTTTCTCCAGAGGCTAAATACGCAGTATTTT

j_gene: TRBJ2-1
d_gene: TRBD2
v_gene: TRBV7-6
abundance: few
CDR3aa: CASSLAGSGGGNEQFF
CDR3nt: TGTGCCAGCAGCTTAGCGGGTAGCGGGGGAGGCAATGAGCAGTTCTTC

j_gene: TRBJ1-2
d_gene: .
v_gene: TRBV5-4
abundance: many
CDR3aa: CASSIRDNYGYTF
CDR3nt: TGTGCCAGCAGCATCAGGGATAACTATGGCTACACCTTC

j_gene: TRBJ1-3
d_gene: .
v_gene: TRBV15
abundance: few
CDR3aa: CATSRSRGTGNTIYF
CDR3nt: TGTGCCACCAGCAGGAGTCGGGGGACTGGAAACACCATATATTTT

j_gene: TRBJ2-1
d_gene: TRBD2
v_gene: TRBV7-9
abundance: .
CDR3aa: CASSSTDPLAGFYNEQFF
CDR3nt: TGTGCCAGCAGCTCGACTGATCCACTAGCGGGGTTCTACAATGAGCAGTTCTTC

j_gene: TRBJ1-5
d_gene: .
v_gene: TRBV6-1
abundance: few
CDR3aa: CASSEWKVNQPQHF
CDR3nt: TGTGCCAGCAGTGAATGGAAGGTCAATCAGCCCCAGCATTTT

j_gene: TRBJ2-2
d_gene: .
v_gene: TRBV29-1
abundance: many
CDR3aa: CSVLDGQSPTGELFF
CDR3nt: TGCAGCGTTCTGGACGGTCAATCTCCCACCGGGGAGCTGTTTTTT

j_gene: TRBJ2-2
d_gene: .
v_gene: TRBV27
abundance: few
CDR3aa: CASSWAENTGELFF
CDR3nt: TGTGCCAGCAGTTGGGCGGAGAACACCGGGGAGCTGTTTTTT

j_gene: TRBJ2-3
d_gene: .
v_gene: TRBV10-3
abundance: .
CDR3aa: CAIAKGDTDTQYF
CDR3nt: TGTGCCATAGCTAAGGGGGACACAGATACGCAGTATTTT

j_gene: TRBJ2-1
d_gene: .
v_gene: TRBV6-2/TRBV6-3
abundance: .
CDR3aa: CASSYVAGAAGNEQFF
CDR3nt: TGTGCCAGCAGTTACGTAGCAGGGGCAGCAGGGAATGAGCAGTTCTTC

j_gene: TRBJ2-1
d_gene: TRBD2
v_gene: TRBV4-3
abundance: .
CDR3aa: CASSQDSSGAGNEQFF
CDR3nt: TGCGCCAGCAGCCAAGATTCCAGCGGGGCTGGGAATGAGCAGTTCTTC

j_gene: TRBJ2-2
d_gene: .
v_gene: TRBV29-1
abundance: .
CDR3aa: CSVEGGNTGELFF
CDR3nt: TGCAGCGTTGAAGGGGGAAACACCGGGGAGCTGTTTTTT

j_gene: TRBJ1-2
d_gene: .
v_gene: TRBV20-1
abundance: few
CDR3aa: CSARDRKGLPYGYTF
CDR3nt: TGCAGTGCTAGAGATCGGAAGGGACTTCCTTATGGCTACACCTTC

j_gene: TRBJ2-3
d_gene: TRBD2
v_gene: TRBV20-1
abundance: .
CDR3aa: CSARDSGTSSDTQYF
CDR3nt: TGCAGTGCTAGAGATTCCGGGACTAGTTCGGATACGCAGTATTTT

j_gene: TRBJ1-5
d_gene: .
v_gene: TRBV27
abundance: .
CDR3aa: CASRSAPFSNQPQHF
CDR3nt: TGTGCCAGCAGATCGGCTCCATTTAGCAATCAGCCCCAGCATTTT

j_gene: TRBJ1-6
d_gene: .
v_gene: TRBV7-9
abundance: .
CDR3aa: CASSQGGAPSPLHF
CDR3nt: TGTGCCAGCAGCCAGGGTGGGGCCCCTTCACCCCTCCACTTT

j_gene: TRBJ1-5
d_gene: TRBD1
v_gene: TRBV7-6
abundance: .
CDR3aa: CASSPWTGGDNQPQHF
CDR3nt: TGTGCCAGCAGCCCTTGGACAGGGGGTGACAATCAGCCCCAGCATTTT

j_gene: TRBJ2-1
d_gene: TRBD2
v_gene: TRBV7-3
abundance: .
CDR3aa: CASSLYPTSGGYNEQFF
CDR3nt: TGTGCCAGCAGCTTATACCCGACTAGCGGGGGTTACAATGAGCAGTTCTTC

j_gene: TRBJ2-2
d_gene: TRBD2
v_gene: TRBV5-6
abundance: many
CDR3aa: CASRPWGGNTGELFF
CDR3nt: TGTGCCAGCAGACCCTGGGGGGGGAACACCGGGGAGCTGTTTTTT

j_gene: TRBJ2-3
d_gene: TRBD2
v_gene: TRBV7-2
abundance: .
CDR3aa: CASSLGAGGYTDTQYF
CDR3nt: TGTGCCAGCAGCTTAGGGGCGGGGGGATACACAGATACGCAGTATTTT

j_gene: TRBJ2-7
d_gene: TRBD2
v_gene: TRBV12-3/TRBV12-4
abundance: few
CDR3aa: CASSGGAIEQYF
CDR3nt: TGTGCCAGCAGCGGGGGGGCAATAGAGCAGTACTTC

j_gene: TRBJ1-1
d_gene: .
v_gene: TRBV13
abundance: .
CDR3aa: CASTRGSTEAFF
CDR3nt: TGTGCCAGCACCCGGGGTTCCACTGAAGCTTTCTTT

j_gene: TRBJ1-2
d_gene: .
v_gene: TRBV11-2
abundance: .
CDR3aa: CASSLVWAADGYTF
CDR3nt: TGTGCCAGCAGCTTAGTTTGGGCAGCGGATGGCTACACCTTC

j_gene: TRBJ1-4
d_gene: .
v_gene: TRBV21-1
abundance: few
CDR3aa: CASSKDPPRGAPHEKLFF
CDR3nt: TGTGCCAGCAGCAAAGACCCCCCCCGGGGGGCGCCACATGAAAAACTGTTTTTT

j_gene: TRBJ2-3
d_gene: .
v_gene: TRBV4-1
abundance: .
CDR3aa: CASSRNSDTQYF
CDR3nt: TGCGCCAGCAGCCGGAACTCAGATACGCAGTATTTT

j_gene: TRBJ1-5
d_gene: TRBD1
v_gene: TRBV5-1
abundance: .
CDR3aa: CASSLTGGGYQPQHF
CDR3nt: TGCGCCAGCAGCTTGACAGGGGGTGGATATCAGCCCCAGCATTTT

j_gene: TRBJ2-1
d_gene: TRBD2
v_gene: TRBV4-3
abundance: many
CDR3aa: CASSQEEGLEYNEQFF
CDR3nt: TGCGCCAGCAGCCAAGAGGAGGGACTAGAGTACAATGAGCAGTTCTTC

j_gene: TRBJ2-5
d_gene: .
v_gene: TRBV30
abundance: .
CDR3aa: CAWSVLGETQYF
CDR3nt: TGTGCCTGGAGTGTACTCGGAGAGACCCAGTACTTC

j_gene: TRBJ1-2
d_gene: TRBD1
v_gene: TRBV5-4
abundance: few
CDR3aa: CASSPTGVGGYGYTF
CDR3nt: TGTGCCAGCAGCCCGACAGGGGTCGGCGGCTATGGCTACACCTTC

j_gene: TRBJ2-1
d_gene: .
v_gene: TRBV12-3/TRBV12-4
abundance: few
CDR3aa: CASRPRRDTYNEQFF
CDR3nt: TGTGCCAGCAGGCCCAGGAGGGACACCTACAATGAGCAGTTCTTC

j_gene: TRBJ2-2
d_gene: .
v_gene: TRBV5-4
abundance: few
CDR3aa: CASSANLGVANTGELFF
CDR3nt: TGTGCCAGCAGCGCGAACCTGGGCGTAGCGAACACCGGGGAGCTGTTTTTT

j_gene: TRBJ1-2
d_gene: .
v_gene: TRBV19
abundance: few
CDR3aa: CASSMNRDLGYTF
CDR3nt: TGTGCCAGTAGTATGAACAGGGACTTGGGCTACACCTTC

j_gene: TRBJ2-3
d_gene: .
v_gene: TRBV28
abundance: .
CDR3aa: CASSLLQGNTQYF
CDR3nt: TGTGCCAGCAGTTTACTCCAGGGGAATACGCAGTATTTT

j_gene: TRBJ2-7
d_gene: .
v_gene: TRBV7-9
abundance: few
CDR3aa: CASSLEGDYEQYF
CDR3nt: TGTGCCAGCAGCTTAGAGGGCGACTACGAGCAGTACTTC

j_gene: TRBJ2-5
d_gene: .
v_gene: TRBV28
abundance: .
CDR3aa: CASSLLAGRETQYF
CDR3nt: TGTGCCAGCAGTCTTCTGGCGGGGCGGGAGACCCAGTACTTC

j_gene: TRBJ2-5
d_gene: .
v_gene: TRBV7-9
abundance: .
CDR3aa: CASSLGWGSQQETQYF
CDR3nt: TGTGCCAGCAGCTTAGGCTGGGGTAGCCAGCAAGAGACCCAGTACTTC

j_gene: TRBJ2-3
d_gene: TRBD2
v_gene: TRBV5-1
abundance: .
CDR3aa: CASSLAYTSGGSDTQYF
CDR3nt: TGCGCCAGCAGCTTGGCCTATACTAGCGGGGGGTCAGATACGCAGTATTTT

j_gene: TRBJ1-1
d_gene: TRBD1
v_gene: TRBV6-6
abundance: .
CDR3aa: CASSDQGAEETEAFF
CDR3nt: TGTGCCAGCAGTGATCAGGGGGCGGAGGAGACTGAAGCTTTCTTT

j_gene: TRBJ1-1
d_gene: .
v_gene: TRBV29-1
abundance: few
CDR3aa: CSGRGSEAFF
CDR3nt: TGCAGCGGCAGGGGTTCTGAAGCTTTCTTT

j_gene: TRBJ1-3
d_gene: .
v_gene: TRBV4-1
abundance: many
CDR3aa: CASSQVAGNTIYF
CDR3nt: TGCGCCAGCAGCCAAGTAGCTGGAAACACCATATATTTT

j_gene: TRBJ1-5
d_gene: .
v_gene: TRBV4-3
abundance: .
CDR3aa: CASSQDGGLGFQPQHF
CDR3nt: TGCGCCAGCAGCCAAGATGGGGGGCTCGGATTTCAGCCCCAGCATTTT

j_gene: TRBJ2-1
d_gene: TRBD2
v_gene: TRBV7-8
abundance: .
CDR3aa: CASSSPSKLAGVRFNEQFF
CDR3nt: TGTGCCAGCAGCTCCCCCTCTAAACTAGCGGGGGTTCGTTTCAATGAGCAGTTCTTC

j_gene: TRBJ2-1
d_gene: TRBD1
v_gene: TRBV2
abundance: .
CDR3aa: CAQMGQGSYNEQFF
CDR3nt: TGTGCCCAGATGGGACAGGGGTCCTACAATGAGCAGTTCTTC

j_gene: TRBJ1-5
d_gene: .
v_gene: TRBV9
abundance: .
CDR3aa: CASSVDDQPQHF
CDR3nt: TGTGCCAGCAGCGTCGACGATCAGCCCCAGCATTTT